This T cell receptor beta chain was obtained from a study of post-analysis software for immune sequencing data. As for the study in general: Relapsing-remitting, secondary progressive and progressive-relapsing multiple sclerosis were all included among the disease courses.

cDNA libraries of TCR beta carried unique molecular identifiers. TCRdb called the PCR reads again in MiXCR, with one record for every CDR3 protein. The sample has a few hundred thousand distinct CDR3 sequences, 34% seen once. Whole-study results and caveats: Significantly decreased normalized Chao1 diversity was recorded for multiple sclerosis patients relative to controls. Analysis by F measure revealed that same-batch samples clustered strongly together.

In the case of this clonotype: The antigen is not known.

Material for sequencing was blood. This receptor was taken from a girl younger than 18 with multiple sclerosis.

Here the CDR3 DNA reads TGTGCCAGCACCCAGGGACAGTACTATGGCTACACCTTC. This sequence encodes CASTQGQYYGYTF. The V call is TRBV12-3 or TRBV12-4, the J call TRBJ1-2; 7 bases agree with TRBD1. The CDR3 contains 13 residues. V was pared by 7 bases and J by 3 bases, with 5 bases of the junction left unmatched.